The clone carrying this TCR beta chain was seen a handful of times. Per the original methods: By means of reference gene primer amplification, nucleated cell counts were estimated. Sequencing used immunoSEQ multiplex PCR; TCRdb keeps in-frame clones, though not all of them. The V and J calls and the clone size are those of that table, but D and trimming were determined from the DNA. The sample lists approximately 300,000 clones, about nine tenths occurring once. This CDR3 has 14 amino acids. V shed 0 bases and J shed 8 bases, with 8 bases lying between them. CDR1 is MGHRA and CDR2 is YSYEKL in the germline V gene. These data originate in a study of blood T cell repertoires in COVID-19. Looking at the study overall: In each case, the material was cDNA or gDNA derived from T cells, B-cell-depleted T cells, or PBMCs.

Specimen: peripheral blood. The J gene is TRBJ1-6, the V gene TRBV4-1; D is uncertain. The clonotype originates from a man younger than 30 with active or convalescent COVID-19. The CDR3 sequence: CASSQDIPYSPLHF. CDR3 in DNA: TGCGCCAGCAGCCAAGATATCCCTTATTCACCCCTCCACTTT.